In this sample, the clone carrying this TCR beta chain turned up once. Those who participated ranged in age from roughly 18 to 90 years and resided in 24 US areas. Participants' reported clinical history set cohort assignment. Either two negative PCRs, clearance, or symptom resolution qualified Cohort 3 donors as recovered. The V gene's germline CDR1 is SGHVS and CDR2 FQNEAQ. V was clipped by 3 bases and J by 5 bases, with 11 bases between them. There are 14 residues in the CDR3. This sample was included in a study of blood T cell repertoires in COVID-19. Study context: PBMCs, B-cell-depleted T cells, or T cells provided the cDNA or gDNA that made up the material.

Only in-frame clones appear in the TCRdb table, and some are missing; sequencing was by immunoSEQ multiplex PCR. The table records some 490,000 clones, less than 90% of them present only once. What was sequenced was PBMCs or T cells enriched from blood (not recorded which). This sequence was found in a woman aged 60-75 years who had recovered from COVID-19. The V gene is TRBV7-8, the J gene TRBJ1-5; D is unresolved. CDR3 loop: CASSLRSTDQPQHF. The CDR3 nucleotides read TGTGCCAGCAGCTTGAGAAGCACCGATCAGCCCCAGCATTTT. The full variable domain, in which reference TRBV7-8 and TRBJ1-5 provide the parts outside the CDR3, is GAGVSQSPRYKVAKRGQDVALRCDPISGHVSLFWYQQALGQGPEFLTYFQNEAQLDKSGLPSDRFFAERPEGSVSTLKIQRTQQEDSAVYLCASSLRSTDQPQHFGDGTRLSIL.